Presented here are 7 T cell receptor beta chains from one specimen sequenced in a study of beta chain features in type 1 diabetes. Study-wide points: Shortening that was moderate but significant affected the TCRB CDR3s of Type 1 diabetes patients in all four CD4+ subsets.

Sequencing targeted expressed TCRB transcripts, as all isolated RNA had been reverse transcribed. Sequencing used immunoSEQ multiplex PCR; TCRdb keeps in-frame clones, though not all of them. There are over 650,000 clones in the sample; over 12% occur only once, and around 0.04% lies in the top ten. These receptors' antigens are unknown. Sample: naive CD4+ T cells from blood. Every receptor here comes from a man aged 18 to 29 with type 1 diabetes.

This clone has more than one count but fewer than ten. The chain carries TRBV5-1 and TRBJ1-4, with a tentative D call TRBD1 (6 bases). Germline CDR1 SGHRS, CDR2 YFSETQ. Trimming took off 3 bases at V and 7 bases at J, with 16 bases between the two ends. CDR3 length: 15 amino acids. CDR3 region: CASSYQGIMSEKLFF. DNA of the CDR3: TGCGCCAGCAGCTATCAGGGGATCATGAGTGAAAAACTGTTTTTT.

V is TRBV6-1 and J is TRBJ2-3, with 7 bases matching TRBD1. The V gene's germline CDR1 is MNHNS and CDR2 SASEGT. J was trimmed by 0 bases and V by 4 bases; bases with no gene match: 7. CDR3 length equals 16 residues. This CDR3 reads CASSVNTGVSTDTQYF. DNA of the CDR3: TGTGCCAGCAGTGTAAATACAGGGGTTAGCACAGATACGCAGTATTTT.

CDR3 amino acids: CSVEAVEYTEAFF. DNA of the CDR3: TGCAGCGTTGAAGCGGTTGAGTACACTGAAGCTTTCTTT. The chain is built from TRBV29-1 and TRBJ1-1; no clear D. The germline V gene encodes CDR1 SQVTM and CDR2 ANQGSEA. There are 13 residues in the CDR3. Trimming cost V 1 base and J 3 bases, with 9 bases left between them.

The chain recombines TRBV10-1 with TRBJ2-3, with 9 bases that match TRBD2. J lost 2 bases, V lost 4 bases, and 4 bases had no gene match. This CDR3 is built from 15 residues. CDR1 and CDR2 (germline): WNHNN, SYGVQD (reference sequence). In nucleotides, the CDR3 is TGCGCCAGCAGTGTCGGACTAGCGAACACAGATACGCAGTATTTT. Amino acid sequence: CASSVGLANTDTQYF.

In this sample, this clone turned up a few times. The chain couples TRBV2 to TRBJ2-7; 10 bases align to TRBD1. The CDR3 has 13 amino acids. From germline, CDR1 is SNHLY and CDR2 FYNNEI. V lost 6 bases to trimming and J lost 3 bases; unmatched junction nucleotides: 2. DNA for the CDR3: TGTGCCAGCAGGCGGGACAGGGGCTACGAGCAGTACTTC. It is translated as CASRRDRGYEQYF. The full variable domain, its missing parts supplied by reference TRBV2 and TRBJ2-7, is EPEVTQTPSHQVTQMGQEVILRCVPISNHLYFYWYRQILGQKVEFLVSFYNNEISEKSEIFDDQFSVERPDGSNFTLKIRSTKLEDSAMYFCASRRDRGYEQYFGPGTRLTVT.

The table lists this clone with a few counts. The chain links TRBV6-5 to TRBJ2-7, with D unresolved. CDR1 MNHEY and CDR2 SVGAGI come from the germline V gene. Trimming cost V 2 bases and J 2 bases, with 10 bases left between them. The CDR3 length is 14 residues. CDR3 sequence reads: CASSYRSVTYEQYF. Written as DNA, the CDR3 is TGTGCCAGCAGTTACAGAAGCGTCACCTACGAGCAGTACTTC.

The V gene is TRBV6-5, the J gene TRBJ1-1; no firm D call. Germline V gene data show CDR1 as MNHEY and CDR2 as SVGAGI. Trimming took off 8 bases at V and 8 bases at J, with 12 bases between the two ends. The CDR3 sequence is 11 residues long. CDR3 bases: TGTGCCAGCGTTAGTACGGGAGAAGCTTTCTTT. It encodes CASVSTGEAFF.